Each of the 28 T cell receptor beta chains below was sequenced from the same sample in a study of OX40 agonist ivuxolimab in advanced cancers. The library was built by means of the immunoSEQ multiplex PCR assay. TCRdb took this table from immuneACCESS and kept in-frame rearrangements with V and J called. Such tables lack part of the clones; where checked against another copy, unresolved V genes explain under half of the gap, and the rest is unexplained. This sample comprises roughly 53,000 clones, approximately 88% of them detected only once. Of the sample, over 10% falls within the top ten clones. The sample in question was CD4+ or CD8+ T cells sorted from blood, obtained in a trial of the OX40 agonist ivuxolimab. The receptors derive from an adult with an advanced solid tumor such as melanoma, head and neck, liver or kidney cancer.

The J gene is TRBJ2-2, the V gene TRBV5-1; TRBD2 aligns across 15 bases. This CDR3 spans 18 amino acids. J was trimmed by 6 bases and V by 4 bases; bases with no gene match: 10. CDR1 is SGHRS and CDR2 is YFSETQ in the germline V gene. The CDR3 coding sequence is TGCGCCAGCAGCCCAGGACTAGCGGGGGGGCTATACCCCGGGGAGCTGTTTTTT. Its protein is CASSPGLAGGLYPGELFF.

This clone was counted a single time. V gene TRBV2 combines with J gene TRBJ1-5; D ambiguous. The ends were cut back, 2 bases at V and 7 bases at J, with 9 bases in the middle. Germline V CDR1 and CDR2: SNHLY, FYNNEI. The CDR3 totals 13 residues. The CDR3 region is CASSEWEGQPQHF. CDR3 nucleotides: TGTGCCAGCAGTGAATGGGAAGGGCAGCCCCAGCATTTT.

CDR3 amino acids: CASSPRRPNTEAFF. CDR3 in DNA: TGTGCCAGCTCACCAAGGCGACCGAACACTGAAGCTTTCTTT. J is TRBJ1-1 and V is TRBV18; no reliable D call. The CDR3 totals 14 residues. The V and J ends lost 2 bases and 1 base respectively, with 8 bases between them. Germline V gives CDR1 KGHSH, CDR2 LQKENI.

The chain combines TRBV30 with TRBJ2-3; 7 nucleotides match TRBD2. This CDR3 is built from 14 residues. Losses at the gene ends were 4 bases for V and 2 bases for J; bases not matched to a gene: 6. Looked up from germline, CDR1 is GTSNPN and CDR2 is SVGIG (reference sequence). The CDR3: CAWNAGVATDTQYF. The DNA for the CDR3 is TGTGCCTGGAACGCGGGAGTCGCCACAGATACGCAGTATTTT.

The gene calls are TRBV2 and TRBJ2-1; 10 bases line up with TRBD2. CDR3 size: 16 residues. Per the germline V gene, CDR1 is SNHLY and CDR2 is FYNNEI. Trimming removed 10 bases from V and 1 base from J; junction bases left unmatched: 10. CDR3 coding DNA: TGTGCCACCCCAGGGGAAGCGGGGGGGTCCTACAATGAGCAGTTCTTC. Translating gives CATPGEAGGSYNEQFF. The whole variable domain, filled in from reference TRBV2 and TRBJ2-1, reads EPEVTQTPSHQVTQMGQEVILRCVPISNHLYFYWYRQILGQKVEFLVSFYNNEISEKSEIFDDQFSVERPDGSNFTLKIRSTKLEDSAMYFCATPGEAGGSYNEQFFGPGTRLTVL.

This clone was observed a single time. In nucleotides, the CDR3 is TGTGCCAGCAGCATTACAGGGATTAGTAAAGGCTACACCTTC. As protein: CASSITGISKGYTF. The V and J genes are TRBV7-8 and TRBJ1-2, with a possible D match to TRBD1 (6 bases). The length of the CDR3 is 14 residues. Germline V gene data show CDR1 as SGHVS and CDR2 as FQNEAQ. V lost 5 bases to trimming and J lost 8 bases, with 18 bases between them.

The CDR3 sequence is CASSLGPGGPQNTGELFF. CDR3 nucleotides: TGTGCCAGCAGTCTAGGGCCGGGAGGGCCTCAGAACACCGGGGAGCTGTTTTTT. The chain uses TRBV28 and TRBJ2-2; 8 nucleotides line up with TRBD2. CDR1 MDHEN and CDR2 SYDVKM come from the germline V gene. Germline trimming cut 5 bases from V and 1 base from J; bases unmatched to any gene: 12. This CDR3 is 18 amino acids long.

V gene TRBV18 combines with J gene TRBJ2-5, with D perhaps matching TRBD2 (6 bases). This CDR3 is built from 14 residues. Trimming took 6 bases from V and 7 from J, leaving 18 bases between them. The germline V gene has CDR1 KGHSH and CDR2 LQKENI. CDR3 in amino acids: CASSQTRWKPTQYF. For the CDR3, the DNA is TGTGCCAGCTCGCAGACTAGGTGGAAGCCGACCCAGTACTTC.

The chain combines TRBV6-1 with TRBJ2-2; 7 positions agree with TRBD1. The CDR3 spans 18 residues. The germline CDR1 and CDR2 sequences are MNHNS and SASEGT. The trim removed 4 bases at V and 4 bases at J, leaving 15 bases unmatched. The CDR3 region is CASSGSGDRVWSTGELFF. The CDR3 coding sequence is TGTGCCAGCAGTGGAAGCGGAGACAGGGTTTGGAGCACCGGGGAGCTGTTTTTT.

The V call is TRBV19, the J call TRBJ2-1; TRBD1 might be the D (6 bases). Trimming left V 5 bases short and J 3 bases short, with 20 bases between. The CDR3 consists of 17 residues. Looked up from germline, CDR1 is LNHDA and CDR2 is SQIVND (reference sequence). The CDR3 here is CASSPPYRVKIYNEQFF. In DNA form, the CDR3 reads TGTGCCAGTAGTCCACCCTACAGGGTCAAGATCTACAATGAGCAGTTCTTC.

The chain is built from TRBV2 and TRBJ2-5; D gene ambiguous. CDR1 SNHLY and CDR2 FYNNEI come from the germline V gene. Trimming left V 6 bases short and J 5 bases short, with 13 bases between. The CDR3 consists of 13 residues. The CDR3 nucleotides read TGTGCCAGCAGCGTAGGGATGGTGGAGACCCAGTACTTC. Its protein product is CASSVGMVETQYF.

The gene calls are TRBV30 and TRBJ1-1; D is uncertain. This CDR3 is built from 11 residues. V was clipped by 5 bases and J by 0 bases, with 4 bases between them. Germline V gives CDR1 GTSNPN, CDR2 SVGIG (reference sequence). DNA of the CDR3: TGTGCCTGGGAATTGAACACTGAAGCTTTCTTT. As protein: CAWELNTEAFF.

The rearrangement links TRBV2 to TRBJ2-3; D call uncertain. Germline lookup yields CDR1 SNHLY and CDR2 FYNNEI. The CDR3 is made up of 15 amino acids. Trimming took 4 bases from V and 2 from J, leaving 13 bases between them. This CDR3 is CASSVDMQITDTQYF. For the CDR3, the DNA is TGTGCCAGCAGTGTAGATATGCAGATCACAGATACGCAGTATTTT.

The DNA for the CDR3 is TGCACCGCAAGAGGAATGTCCGGAGAGACCCAGTACTTC. Translating gives CTARGMSGETQYF. V is TRBV29-1 and J is TRBJ2-5; no firm D call. Germline values: CDR1 SQVTM, CDR2 ANQGSEA. CDR3 length: 13 amino acids. Looking up the rest from reference TRBV29-1 and TRBJ2-5 gives the full variable domain: SAVISQKPSRDICQRGTSLTIQCQVDSQVTMMFWYRQQPGQSLTLIATANQGSEATYESGFVIDKFPISRPNLTFSTLTVSNMSPEDSSIYLCTARGMSGETQYFGPGTRLLVL.

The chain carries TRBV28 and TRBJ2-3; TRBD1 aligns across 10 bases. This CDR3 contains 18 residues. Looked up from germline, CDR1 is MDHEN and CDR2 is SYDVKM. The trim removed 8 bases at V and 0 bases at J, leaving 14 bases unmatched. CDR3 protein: CASHDRGRFAASTDTQYF. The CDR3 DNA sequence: TGTGCCAGCCACGACAGGGGGCGCTTCGCCGCTAGCACAGATACGCAGTATTTT.

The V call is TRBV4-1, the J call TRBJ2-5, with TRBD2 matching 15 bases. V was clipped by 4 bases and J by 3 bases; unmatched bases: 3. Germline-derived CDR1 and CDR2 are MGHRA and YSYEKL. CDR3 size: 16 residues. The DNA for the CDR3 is TGCGCCAGCAGCCCGGGACTAGCGGGGGGCGAAGAGACCCAGTACTTC. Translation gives CASSPGLAGGEETQYF.

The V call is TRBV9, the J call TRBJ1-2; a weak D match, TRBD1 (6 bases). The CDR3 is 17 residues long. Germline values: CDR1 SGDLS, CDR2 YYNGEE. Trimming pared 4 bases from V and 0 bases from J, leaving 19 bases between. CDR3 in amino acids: CASSSDPGGPANYGYTF. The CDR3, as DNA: TGTGCCAGCAGCTCAGACCCGGGGGGGCCTGCTAACTATGGCTACACCTTC.

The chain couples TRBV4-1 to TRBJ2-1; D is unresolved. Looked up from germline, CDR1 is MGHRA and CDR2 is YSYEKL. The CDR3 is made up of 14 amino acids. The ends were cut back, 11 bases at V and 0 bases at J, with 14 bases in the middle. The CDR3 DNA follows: TGCGCCGTCTCCTTGCCGAGCTCCTACAATGAGCAGTTCTTC. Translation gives CAVSLPSSYNEQFF.

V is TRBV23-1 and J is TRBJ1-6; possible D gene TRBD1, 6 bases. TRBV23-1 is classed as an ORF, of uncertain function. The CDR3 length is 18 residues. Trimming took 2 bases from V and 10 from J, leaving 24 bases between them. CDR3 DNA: TGCGCCAGCAGTCAACGGACCCGCCAACAGGGAGTGTTGTCACCCCTCCACTTT. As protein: CASSQRTRQQGVLSPLHF.

The CDR3: CASSFGTVNEKLFF. The CDR3 DNA sequence: TGTGCCAGCAGCTTCGGGACAGTGAATGAAAAACTGTTTTTT. The chain couples TRBV5-4 to TRBJ1-4; 7 bases match TRBD1. This CDR3 is built from 14 residues. Trimming at V came to 2 bases and at J to 5 bases, leaving 3 bases not matched to a gene. Germline-derived CDR1 and CDR2 are SGHNT and YYREEE (reference sequence).

This CDR3 reads CASSPSGAVGELFF. The CDR3, as DNA: TGTGCCAGCAGCCCTTCAGGAGCAGTCGGGGAGCTGTTTTTT. The chain employs TRBV4-2 and TRBJ2-2; D gene unclear. Germline V gives CDR1 LGHNA, CDR2 YNFKEQ. The ends were cut back, 4 bases at V and 7 bases at J, with 13 bases in the middle. This CDR3 has 14 residues.

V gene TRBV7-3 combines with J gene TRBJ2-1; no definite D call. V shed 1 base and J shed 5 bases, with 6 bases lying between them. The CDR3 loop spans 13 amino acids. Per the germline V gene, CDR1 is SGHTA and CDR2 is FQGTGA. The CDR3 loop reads CASSLNRNNEQFF. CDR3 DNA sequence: TGTGCCAGCAGCTTAAATAGGAACAATGAGCAGTTCTTC.

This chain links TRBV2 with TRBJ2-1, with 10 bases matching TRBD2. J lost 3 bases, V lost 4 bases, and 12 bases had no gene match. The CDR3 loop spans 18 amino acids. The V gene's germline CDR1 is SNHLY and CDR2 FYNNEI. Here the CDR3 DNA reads TGTGCCAGCAGTGGAGCGGGGGCCACTAGCGGGGTCTACAATGAGCAGTTCTTC. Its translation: CASSGAGATSGVYNEQFF.

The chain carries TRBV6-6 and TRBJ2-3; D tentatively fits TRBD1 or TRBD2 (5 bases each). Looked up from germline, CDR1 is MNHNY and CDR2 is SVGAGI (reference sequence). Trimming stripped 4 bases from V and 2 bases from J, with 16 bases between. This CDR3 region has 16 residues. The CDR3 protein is CASSSMLGVNTDTQYF. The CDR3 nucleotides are TGTGCCAGCAGTTCCATGCTGGGGGTCAACACAGATACGCAGTATTTT.

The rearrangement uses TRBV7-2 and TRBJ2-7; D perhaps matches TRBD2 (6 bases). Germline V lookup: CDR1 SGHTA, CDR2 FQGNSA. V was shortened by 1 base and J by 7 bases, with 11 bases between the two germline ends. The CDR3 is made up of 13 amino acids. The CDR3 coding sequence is TGTGCCAGCAGCTTAGGGTGGGGGGATGAGCAGTACTTC. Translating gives CASSLGWGDEQYF.

CDR3 DNA sequence: TGTGCCAGCAGCTTACAGGGGGCGGATCAGCCCCAGCATTTT. Amino acid sequence: CASSLQGADQPQHF. The chain uses TRBV5-4 and TRBJ1-5; 9 positions match TRBD1. Unmatched junction bases numbered 2, after V lost 2 bases and J lost 5 bases. Germline V lookup: CDR1 SGHNT, CDR2 YYREEE (reference sequence). This CDR3 has 14 residues.

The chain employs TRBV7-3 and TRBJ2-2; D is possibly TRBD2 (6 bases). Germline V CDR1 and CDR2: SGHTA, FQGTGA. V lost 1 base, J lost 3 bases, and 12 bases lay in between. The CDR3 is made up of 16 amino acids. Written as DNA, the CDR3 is TGTGCCAGCAGCTTAAGCTATGGAGGGGACACCGGGGAGCTGTTTTTT. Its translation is CASSLSYGGDTGELFF.

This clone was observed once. The CDR3 here is CASSPTGGRNYGYTF. The CDR3 DNA reads TGTGCCAGCTCCCCTACAGGGGGCCGCAACTATGGCTACACCTTC. The J gene is TRBJ1-2, the V gene TRBV18; 9 nucleotides match TRBD1. There are 15 residues in the CDR3. Germline trimming cut 6 bases from V and 2 bases from J; bases unmatched to any gene: 7. The V gene's germline CDR1 is KGHSH and CDR2 LQKENI.